Only one count was recorded for the clone carrying this T cell receptor beta chain. Its antigen remains unidentified. These data originate in a study of cytomegalovirus exposure and HLA in healthy donors. Findings and caveats of the study: CMV serostatus was the only immune exposure information that was available.

CDR1 MDHEN and CDR2 SYDVKM come from the germline V gene. CDR3 size: 14 residues. Trimming stripped 1 base from V and 3 bases from J, with 7 bases between. PCR was performed using 60 Vbeta and 13 Jbeta primers. Produced via immunoSEQ multiplex PCR; TCRdb's table is partial and in-frame only. This table holds roughly 120,000 clones, approximately 81% found once. The specimen sequenced was PBMCs. This TCR was sampled from a man aged 25 to 40 in good health and CMV-seropositive. The chain employs TRBV28 and TRBJ2-4, with a tentative D call TRBD2 (6 bases). As DNA, the CDR3 is TGTGCCAGCAGTTTATTGGGAGGCAAAAACATTCAGTACTTC. Translated, it gives CASSLLGGKNIQYF.